The T cell receptor beta chain described here comes from a study of monozygotic twins with inflammatory bowel disease. A note on this clonotype: Its matching antigen is unknown.

Study observations and caveats: Relative clonotype sharing with others was diminished in IBD patients versus healthy twins, particularly with disease activity.

The CDR3 extends over 15 amino acids. CDR1 and CDR2 (germline): SGHRS, YFSETQ. No DNA is given; TCRdb re-called the 5' RACE reads and lists each CDR3 protein once. The table lists about 160,000 distinct CDR3 sequences. The source material was blood. The chain employs TRBV5-1 and TRBJ1-6; the TCRdb D gene call, TRBD1, has no DNA to confirm it. The TCR sequence derives from a human donor with ulcerative colitis or Crohn's disease, or a healthy co-twin of an affected twin (not recorded which). This CDR3 reads CASSDGDRNNSPLHF.